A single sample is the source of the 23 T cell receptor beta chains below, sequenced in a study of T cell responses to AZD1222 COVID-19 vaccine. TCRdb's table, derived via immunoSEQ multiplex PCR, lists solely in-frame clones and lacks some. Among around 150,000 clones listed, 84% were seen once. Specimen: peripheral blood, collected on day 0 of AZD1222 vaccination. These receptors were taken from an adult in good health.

CDR3 bases: TGTGCCAGCAGCCCTGGCGGGGGCGCACGTAGTGGCTACACCTTC. It codes for CASSPGGGARSGYTF. The gene calls are TRBV5-6 and TRBJ1-2; D perhaps matches TRBD1 (6 bases). Trimming pared 4 bases from V and 7 bases from J, leaving 20 bases between. CDR1 SGHDT and CDR2 YYEEEE come from the germline V gene. The CDR3 has 15 amino acids.

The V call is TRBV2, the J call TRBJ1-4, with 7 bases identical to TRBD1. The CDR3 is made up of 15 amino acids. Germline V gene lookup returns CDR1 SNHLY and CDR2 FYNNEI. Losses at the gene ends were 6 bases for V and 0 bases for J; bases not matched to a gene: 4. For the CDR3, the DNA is TGTGCCAGCAGCGGACAGGCCCCAACTAATGAAAAACTGTTTTTT. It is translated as CASSGQAPTNEKLFF.

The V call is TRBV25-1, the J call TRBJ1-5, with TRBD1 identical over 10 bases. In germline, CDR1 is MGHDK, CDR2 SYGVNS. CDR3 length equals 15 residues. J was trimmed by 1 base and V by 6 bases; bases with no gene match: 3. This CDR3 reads CASRGTGASNQPQHF. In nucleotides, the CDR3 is TGTGCCAGCAGGGGGACAGGGGCGAGCAATCAGCCCCAGCATTTT.

This CDR3 reads CSGRTDMNTEAFF. Here the CDR3 DNA reads TGCAGCGGGAGGACGGATATGAACACTGAAGCTTTCTTT. J is TRBJ1-1 and V is TRBV29-1; D remains ambiguous. V shed 7 bases and J shed 0 bases, with 12 bases lying between them. The germline V gene has CDR1 SQVTM and CDR2 ANQGSEA. The CDR3 is 13 amino acids.

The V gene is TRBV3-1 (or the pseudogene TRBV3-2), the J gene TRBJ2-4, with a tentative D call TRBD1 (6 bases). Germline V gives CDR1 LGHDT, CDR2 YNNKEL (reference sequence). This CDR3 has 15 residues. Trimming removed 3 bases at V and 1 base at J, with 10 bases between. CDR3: CASSQGALAKNIQYF. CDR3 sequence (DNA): TGTGCCAGCAGCCAGGGGGCGCTGGCCAAAAACATTCAGTACTTC.

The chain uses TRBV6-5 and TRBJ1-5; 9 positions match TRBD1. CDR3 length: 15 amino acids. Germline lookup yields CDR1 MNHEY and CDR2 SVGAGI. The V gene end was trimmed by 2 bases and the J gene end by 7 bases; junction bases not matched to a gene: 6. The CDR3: CASSYNRDRVQPQHF. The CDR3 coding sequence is TGTGCCAGCAGTTACAACCGGGACAGGGTACAGCCCCAGCATTTT.

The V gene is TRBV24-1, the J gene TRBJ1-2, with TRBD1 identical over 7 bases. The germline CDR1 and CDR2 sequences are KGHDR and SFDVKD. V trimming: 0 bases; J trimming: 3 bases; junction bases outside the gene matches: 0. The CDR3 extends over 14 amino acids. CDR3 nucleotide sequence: TGTGCCACCAGTGATTTGACAGGGGACTATGGCTACACCTTC. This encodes CATSDLTGDYGYTF.

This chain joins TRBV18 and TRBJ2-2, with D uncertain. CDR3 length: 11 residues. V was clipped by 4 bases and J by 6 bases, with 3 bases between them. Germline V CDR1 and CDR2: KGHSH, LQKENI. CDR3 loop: CASSQAGELFF. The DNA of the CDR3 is TGTGCCAGCTCACAAGCCGGGGAGCTGTTTTTT.

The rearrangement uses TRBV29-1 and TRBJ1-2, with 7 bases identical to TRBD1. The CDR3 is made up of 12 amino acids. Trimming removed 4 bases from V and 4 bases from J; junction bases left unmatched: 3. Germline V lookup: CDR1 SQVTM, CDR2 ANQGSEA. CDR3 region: CSVGGGVYGYTF. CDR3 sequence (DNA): TGCAGCGTTGGAGGGGGCGTCTATGGCTACACCTTC.

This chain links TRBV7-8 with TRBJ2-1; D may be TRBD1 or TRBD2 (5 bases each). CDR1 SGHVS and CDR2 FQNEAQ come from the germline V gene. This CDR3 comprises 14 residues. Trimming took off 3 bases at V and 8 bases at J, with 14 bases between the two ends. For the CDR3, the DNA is TGTGCCAGCAGCTTGGGACCCAACGGGGATGAGCAGTTCTTC. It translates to CASSLGPNGDEQFF.

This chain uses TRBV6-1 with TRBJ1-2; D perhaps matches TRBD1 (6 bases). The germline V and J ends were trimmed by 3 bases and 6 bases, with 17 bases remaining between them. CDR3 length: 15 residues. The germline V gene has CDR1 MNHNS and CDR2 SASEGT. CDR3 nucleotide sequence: TGTGCCAGCAGTGAGCTGAGGACAGCTTACGATGGCTACACCTTC. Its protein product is CASSELRTAYDGYTF.

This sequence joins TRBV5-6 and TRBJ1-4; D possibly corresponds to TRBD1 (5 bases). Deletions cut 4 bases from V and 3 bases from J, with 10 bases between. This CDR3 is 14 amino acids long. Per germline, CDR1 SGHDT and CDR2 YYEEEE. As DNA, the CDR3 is TGTGCCAGCAGCCGGGGACGGTCTAATGAAAAACTGTTTTTT. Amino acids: CASSRGRSNEKLFF.

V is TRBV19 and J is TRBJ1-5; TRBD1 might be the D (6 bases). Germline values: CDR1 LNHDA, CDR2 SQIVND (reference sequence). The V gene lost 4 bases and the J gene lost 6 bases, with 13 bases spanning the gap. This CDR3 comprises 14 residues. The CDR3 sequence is CASSTPTGGQPQHF. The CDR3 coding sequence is TGTGCCAGTAGTACACCGACAGGAGGTCAGCCCCAGCATTTT.

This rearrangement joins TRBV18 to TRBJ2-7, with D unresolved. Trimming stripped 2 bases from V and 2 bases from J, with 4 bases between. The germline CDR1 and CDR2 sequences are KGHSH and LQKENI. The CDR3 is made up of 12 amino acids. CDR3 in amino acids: CASSPTAYEQYF. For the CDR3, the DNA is TGTGCCAGCTCACCAACAGCCTACGAGCAGTACTTC.

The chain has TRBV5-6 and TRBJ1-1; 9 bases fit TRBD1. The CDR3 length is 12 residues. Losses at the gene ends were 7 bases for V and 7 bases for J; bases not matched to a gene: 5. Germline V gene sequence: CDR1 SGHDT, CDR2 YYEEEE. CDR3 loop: CASAPGQGEAFF. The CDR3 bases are TGTGCCAGCGCGCCGGGACAGGGTGAAGCTTTCTTT.

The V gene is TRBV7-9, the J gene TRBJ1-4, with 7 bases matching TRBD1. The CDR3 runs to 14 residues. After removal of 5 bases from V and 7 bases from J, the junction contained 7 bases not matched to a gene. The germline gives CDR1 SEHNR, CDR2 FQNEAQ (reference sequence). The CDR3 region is CASSQGGMSEKLFF. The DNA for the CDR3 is TGTGCCAGCAGCCAGGGGGGAATGAGTGAAAAACTGTTTTTT. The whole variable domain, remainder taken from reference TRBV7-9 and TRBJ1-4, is DTGVSQNPRHKITKRGQNVTFRCDPISEHNRLYWYRQTLGQGPEFLTYFQNEAQLEKSRLLSDRFSAERPKGSFSTLEIQRTEQGDSAMYLCASSQGGMSEKLFFGSGTQLSVL.

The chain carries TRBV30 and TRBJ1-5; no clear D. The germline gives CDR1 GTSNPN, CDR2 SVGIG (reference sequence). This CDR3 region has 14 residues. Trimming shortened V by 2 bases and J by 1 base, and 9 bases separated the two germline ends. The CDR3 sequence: CAWSRGLSNQPQHF. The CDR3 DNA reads TGTGCCTGGAGTAGAGGGCTAAGCAATCAGCCCCAGCATTTT.

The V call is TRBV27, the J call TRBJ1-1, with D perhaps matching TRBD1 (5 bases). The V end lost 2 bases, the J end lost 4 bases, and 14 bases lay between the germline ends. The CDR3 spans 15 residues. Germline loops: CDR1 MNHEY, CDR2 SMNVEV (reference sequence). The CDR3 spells CASSLGGEVSTEAFF. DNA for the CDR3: TGTGCCAGCAGTTTAGGAGGGGAGGTATCCACTGAAGCTTTCTTT.

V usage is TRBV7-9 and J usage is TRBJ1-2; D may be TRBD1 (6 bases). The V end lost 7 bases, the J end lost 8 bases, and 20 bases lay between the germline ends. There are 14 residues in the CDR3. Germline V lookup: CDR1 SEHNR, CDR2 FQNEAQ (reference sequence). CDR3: CASNLGGAVGGYTF. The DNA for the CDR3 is TGTGCCAGCAACTTGGGGGGCGCGGTTGGCGGCTACACCTTC.

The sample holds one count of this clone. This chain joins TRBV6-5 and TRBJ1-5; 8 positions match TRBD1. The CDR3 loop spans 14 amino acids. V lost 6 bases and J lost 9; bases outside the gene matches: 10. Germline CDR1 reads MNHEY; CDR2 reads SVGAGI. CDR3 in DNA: TGTGCCAGCAGCCCCTCAGGGGGCCCTGGGCCCCAGCATTTT. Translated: CASSPSGGPGPQHF.

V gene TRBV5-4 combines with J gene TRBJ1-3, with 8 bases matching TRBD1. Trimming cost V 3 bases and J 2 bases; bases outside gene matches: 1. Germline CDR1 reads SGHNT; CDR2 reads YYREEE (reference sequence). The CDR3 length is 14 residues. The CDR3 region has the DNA TGTGCCAGCAGCTCGACAGGGGCTGGAAACACCATATATTTT. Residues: CASSSTGAGNTIYF.

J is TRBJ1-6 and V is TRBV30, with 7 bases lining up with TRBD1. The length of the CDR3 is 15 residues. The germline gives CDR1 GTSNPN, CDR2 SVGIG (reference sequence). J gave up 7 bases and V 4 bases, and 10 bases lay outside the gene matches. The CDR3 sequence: CAWTEKPGQNSPLHF. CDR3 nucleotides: TGTGCCTGGACCGAGAAACCGGGACAGAATTCACCCCTCCACTTT. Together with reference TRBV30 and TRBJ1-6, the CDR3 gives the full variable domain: SQTIHQWPATLVQPVGSPLSLECTVEGTSNPNLYWYRQAAGRGLQLLFYSVGIGQISSEVPQNLSASRPQDRQFILSSKKLLLSDSGFYLCAWTEKPGQNSPLHFGNGTRLTVT.

The CDR3 bases are TGTGCCAGCAGTTCGACCTGGGGGGAAGCTTTCTTT. Its protein product is CASSSTWGEAFF. J is TRBJ1-1 and V is TRBV27, with D perhaps matching TRBD1 (5 bases). The CDR3 covers 12 residues. From germline, CDR1 is MNHEY and CDR2 SMNVEV (reference sequence). Trimming removed 4 bases from V and 8 bases from J, with 11 bases in between.